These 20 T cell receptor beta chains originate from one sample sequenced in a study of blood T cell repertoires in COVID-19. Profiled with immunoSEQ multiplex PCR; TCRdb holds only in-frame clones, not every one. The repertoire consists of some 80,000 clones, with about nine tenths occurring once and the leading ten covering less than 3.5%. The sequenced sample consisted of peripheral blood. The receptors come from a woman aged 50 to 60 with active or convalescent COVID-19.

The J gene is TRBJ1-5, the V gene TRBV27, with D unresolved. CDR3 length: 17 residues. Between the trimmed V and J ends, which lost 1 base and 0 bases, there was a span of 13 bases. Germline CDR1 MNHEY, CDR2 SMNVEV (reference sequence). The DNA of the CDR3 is TGTGCCAGCAGTTTATGGGCAGGCCCAAATAGCAATCAGCCCCAGCATTTT. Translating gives CASSLWAGPNSNQPQHF.

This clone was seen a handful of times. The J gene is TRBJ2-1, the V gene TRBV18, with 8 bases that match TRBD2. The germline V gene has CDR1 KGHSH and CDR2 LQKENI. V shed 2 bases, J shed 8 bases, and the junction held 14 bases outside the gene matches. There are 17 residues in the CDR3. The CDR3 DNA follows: TGTGCCAGCTCACCAAACTCCGGGACTAGATTTTTGGATGAGCAGTTCTTC. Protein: CASSPNSGTRFLDEQFF. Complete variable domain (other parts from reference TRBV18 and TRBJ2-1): NAGVMQNPRHLVRRRGQEARLRCSPMKGHSHVYWYRQLPEEGLKFMVYLQKENIIDESGMPKERFSAEFPKEGPSILRIQQVVRGDSAAYFCASSPNSGTRFLDEQFFGPGTRLTVL.

CDR3: CASSVNKQGGGEAFF. DNA for the CDR3: TGTGCCAGCAGCGTAAATAAACAGGGCGGGGGTGAAGCTTTCTTT. The V call is TRBV9, the J call TRBJ1-1, with D possibly being TRBD1 (6 bases). The CDR3 runs 15 residues. The V gene lost 1 base and the J gene lost 7 bases, with 17 bases spanning the gap. Germline-derived CDR1 and CDR2 are SGDLS and YYNGEE.

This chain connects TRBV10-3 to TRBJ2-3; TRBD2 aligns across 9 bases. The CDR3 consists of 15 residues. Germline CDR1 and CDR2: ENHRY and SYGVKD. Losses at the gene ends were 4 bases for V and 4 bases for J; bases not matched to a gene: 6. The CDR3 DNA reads TGTGCCATCAGTGTTGGCGGGGGGGCGCCAGATACGCAGTATTTT. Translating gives CAISVGGGAPDTQYF.

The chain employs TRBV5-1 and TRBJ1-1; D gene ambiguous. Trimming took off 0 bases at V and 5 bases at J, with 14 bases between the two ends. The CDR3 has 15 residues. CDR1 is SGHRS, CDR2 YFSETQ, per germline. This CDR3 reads CASSLGPGMGTEAFF. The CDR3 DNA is TGCGCCAGCAGCTTGGGACCGGGAATGGGGACTGAAGCTTTCTTT.

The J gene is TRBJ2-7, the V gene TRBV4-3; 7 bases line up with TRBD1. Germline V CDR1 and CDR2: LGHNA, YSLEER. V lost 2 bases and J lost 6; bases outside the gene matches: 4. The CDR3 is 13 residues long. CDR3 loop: CASSQTAGGEQYF. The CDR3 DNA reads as TGCGCCAGCAGCCAAACGGCAGGGGGCGAGCAGTACTTC.

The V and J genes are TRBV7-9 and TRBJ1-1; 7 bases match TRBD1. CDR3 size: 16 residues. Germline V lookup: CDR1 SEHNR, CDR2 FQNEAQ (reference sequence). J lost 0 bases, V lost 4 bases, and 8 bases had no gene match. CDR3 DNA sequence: TGTGCCAGCAGCTCGGGGACAGCGAGTATGAACACTGAAGCTTTCTTT. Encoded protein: CASSSGTASMNTEAFF.

The CDR3 DNA sequence: TGTGCCAGCAGCTTAGAAGCAGCGTTGAACTATGGCTACACCTTC. This encodes CASSLEAALNYGYTF. This chain uses TRBV11-2 with TRBJ1-2; D uncertain. Trimming cost V 0 bases and J 2 bases, with 10 bases left between them. CDR3 length: 15 residues. Germline lookup yields CDR1 SGHAT and CDR2 FQNNGV.

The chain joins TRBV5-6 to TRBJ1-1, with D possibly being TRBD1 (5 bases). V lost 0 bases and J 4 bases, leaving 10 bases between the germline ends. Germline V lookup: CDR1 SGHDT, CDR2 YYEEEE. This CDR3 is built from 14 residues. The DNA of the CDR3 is TGTGCCAGCAGCTTGGCGGGGGTGGGCACTGAAGCTTTCTTT. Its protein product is CASSLAGVGTEAFF.

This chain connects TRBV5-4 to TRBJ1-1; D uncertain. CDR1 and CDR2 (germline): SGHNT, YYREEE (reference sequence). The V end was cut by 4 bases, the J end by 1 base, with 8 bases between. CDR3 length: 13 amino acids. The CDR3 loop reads CASSPTPNTEAFF. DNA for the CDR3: TGTGCCAGCAGCCCAACACCGAACACTGAAGCTTTCTTT.

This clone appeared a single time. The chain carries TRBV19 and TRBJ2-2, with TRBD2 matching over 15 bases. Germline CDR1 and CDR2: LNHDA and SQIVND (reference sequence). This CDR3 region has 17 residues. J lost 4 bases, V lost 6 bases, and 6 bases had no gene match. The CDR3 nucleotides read TGTGCCAGTAGCTGGACTAGCGGGGGGGATTTCACCGGGGAGCTGTTTTTT. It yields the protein CASSWTSGGDFTGELFF.

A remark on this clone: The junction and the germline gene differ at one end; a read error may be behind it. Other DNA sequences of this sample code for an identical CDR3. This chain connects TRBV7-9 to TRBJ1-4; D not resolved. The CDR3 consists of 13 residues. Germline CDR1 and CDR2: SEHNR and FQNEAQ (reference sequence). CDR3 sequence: CASSLAYKEKLFF. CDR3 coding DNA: TGTGCCAGTAGCTTAGCCTATAAGGAAAAACTGTTTTTT.

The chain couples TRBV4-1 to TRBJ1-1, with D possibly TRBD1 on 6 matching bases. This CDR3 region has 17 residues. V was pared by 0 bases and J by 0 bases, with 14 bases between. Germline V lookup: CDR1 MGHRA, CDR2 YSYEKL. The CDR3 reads CASSQDQGMGVNTEAFF. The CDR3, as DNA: TGCGCCAGCAGCCAAGATCAGGGGATGGGCGTGAACACTGAAGCTTTCTTT.

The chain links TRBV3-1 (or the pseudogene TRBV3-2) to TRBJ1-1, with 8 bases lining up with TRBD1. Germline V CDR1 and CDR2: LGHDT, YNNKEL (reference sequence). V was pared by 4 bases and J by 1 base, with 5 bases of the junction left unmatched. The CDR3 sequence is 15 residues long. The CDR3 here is CASSRWGQANTEAFF. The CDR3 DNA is TGTGCCAGCAGCCGTTGGGGACAGGCGAACACTGAAGCTTTCTTT.

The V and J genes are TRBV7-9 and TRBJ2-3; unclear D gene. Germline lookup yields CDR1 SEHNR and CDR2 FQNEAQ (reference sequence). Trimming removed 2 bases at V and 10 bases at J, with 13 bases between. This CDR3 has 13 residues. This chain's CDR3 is CASSLMEPPAQYF. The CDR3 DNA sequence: TGTGCCAGCAGCTTAATGGAGCCTCCGGCGCAGTATTTT.

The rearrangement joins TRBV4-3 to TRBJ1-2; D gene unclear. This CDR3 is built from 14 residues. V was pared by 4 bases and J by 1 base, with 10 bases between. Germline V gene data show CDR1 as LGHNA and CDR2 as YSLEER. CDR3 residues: CASSPRHLNYGYTF. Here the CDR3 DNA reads TGCGCCAGCAGCCCCCGACATCTTAACTATGGCTACACCTTC.

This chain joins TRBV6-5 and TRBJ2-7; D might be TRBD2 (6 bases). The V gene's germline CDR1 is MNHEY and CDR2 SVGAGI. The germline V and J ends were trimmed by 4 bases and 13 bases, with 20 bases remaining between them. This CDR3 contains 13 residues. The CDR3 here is CASSFAAGRGVYF. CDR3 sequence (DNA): TGTGCCAGCAGTTTCGCCGCGGGACGGGGAGTTTACTTC.

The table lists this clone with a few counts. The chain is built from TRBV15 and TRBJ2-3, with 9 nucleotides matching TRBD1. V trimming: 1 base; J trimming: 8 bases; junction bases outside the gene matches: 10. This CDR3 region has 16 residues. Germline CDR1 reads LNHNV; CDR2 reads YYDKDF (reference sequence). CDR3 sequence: CATSRATGGRLGTQYF. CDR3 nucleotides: TGTGCCACCAGCAGAGCGACAGGGGGACGGTTGGGTACGCAGTATTTT.

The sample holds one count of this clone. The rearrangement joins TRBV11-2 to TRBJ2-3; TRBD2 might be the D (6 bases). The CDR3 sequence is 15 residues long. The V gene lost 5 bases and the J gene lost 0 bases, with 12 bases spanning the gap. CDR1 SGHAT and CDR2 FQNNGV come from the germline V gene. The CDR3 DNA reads TGTGCCAGCAGCGAAGGAGGGCAAAGCACAGATACGCAGTATTTT. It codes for CASSEGGQSTDTQYF.

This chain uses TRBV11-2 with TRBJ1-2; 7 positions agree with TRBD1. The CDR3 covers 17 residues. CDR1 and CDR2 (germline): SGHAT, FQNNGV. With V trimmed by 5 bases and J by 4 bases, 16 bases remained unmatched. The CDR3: CASSHNTGQTILYGYTF. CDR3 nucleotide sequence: TGTGCCAGCAGCCATAATACGGGACAGACGATTCTCTATGGCTACACCTTC.